This T cell receptor beta chain was captured in a study of control samples from healthy donors and cancer patients. TCRdb's copy holds only in-frame clones and misses some; the assay was immunoSEQ multiplex PCR. The sample has over 100,000 clones; around 93% are singletons. Germline-derived CDR1 and CDR2 are SQVTM and ANQGSEA. V dropped 4 bases and J dropped 9; count of bases not matched to a gene: 6. This CDR3 comprises 12 residues. Sequenced: blood. The chain combines TRBV29-1 with TRBJ2-1, with 7 bases aligning to TRBD1. This clonotype was obtained from a woman in her 50s in good health. CDR3 region: CSVVGTVGEQFF. The DNA for the CDR3 is TGCAGCGTTGTTGGGACAGTAGGTGAGCAGTTCTTC.